The present T cell receptor (beta chain) was sequenced within a study of read filtering for tumor transcriptome and immune sequencing. Study-level information: RNA-seq yielded only roughly 75 to 1,400 TCR reads, IR-seq about 4 to 10.27 million.

Points from the study as a whole: RNA-seq captured clonotypes less deeply and reliably than IR-seq. Without single-read clonotypes, shared clonotype proportions correlated more between IR-seq and RNA-seq.

The library was built from 400 to 500 ng RNA with molecular barcoded adaptors for alpha/delta and beta/gamma chains. A single record per CDR3 protein comes from TCRdb applying MiXCR to the reads. This table has about 60,000 distinct CDR3 sequences, over 11% appearing once. In regard to this clonotype: Its antigen remains unknown. A much more abundant neighbour one base away suggests this may be a read error.

CDR1 is SNHLY and CDR2 is FYNNEI in the germline V gene. Deletions cut 8 bases from V and 2 bases from J, with 13 bases between. There are 13 residues in the CDR3. Every patient had bone marrow sampled while the disease was active. V usage is TRBV2 and J usage is TRBJ2-7, with D possibly TRBD1 on 6 matching bases. The sequencing input was a population of CD138-negative cells sorted from bone marrow. This TCR came from a donor at least 40 years old with multiple myeloma. CDR3 protein: CASDLDRTYEQYF. The CDR3 coding sequence is TGTGCCAGCGACCTGGACAGAACCTACGAGCAGTACTTC.